This T cell receptor (beta chain) was found in a study of monozygotic twins with inflammatory bowel disease. Overall study findings and caveats: Extra variability in the repertoires of patients may have come from differing immunosuppressive treatments.

Every TCR library used approximately 4,000 ng of total RNA. TCRdb reprocessed the 5' RACE reads, keeping one entry per CDR3 protein, no DNA. Its listing shows around 380,000 distinct CDR3 sequences. The CDR3 contains 16 residues. Germline V CDR1 and CDR2: MNHEY, SMNVEV (reference sequence). Points on this clonotype: As yet, its antigen is unknown.

This TCR was sampled from a human donor with ulcerative colitis or Crohn's disease, or a healthy co-twin of an affected twin (not recorded which). The rearrangement uses TRBV27 and TRBJ2-5; TCRdb's D call, TRBD2, is unchecked because there is no DNA. The sample was blood. This CDR3 is CASSSWTSGKGETQYF.